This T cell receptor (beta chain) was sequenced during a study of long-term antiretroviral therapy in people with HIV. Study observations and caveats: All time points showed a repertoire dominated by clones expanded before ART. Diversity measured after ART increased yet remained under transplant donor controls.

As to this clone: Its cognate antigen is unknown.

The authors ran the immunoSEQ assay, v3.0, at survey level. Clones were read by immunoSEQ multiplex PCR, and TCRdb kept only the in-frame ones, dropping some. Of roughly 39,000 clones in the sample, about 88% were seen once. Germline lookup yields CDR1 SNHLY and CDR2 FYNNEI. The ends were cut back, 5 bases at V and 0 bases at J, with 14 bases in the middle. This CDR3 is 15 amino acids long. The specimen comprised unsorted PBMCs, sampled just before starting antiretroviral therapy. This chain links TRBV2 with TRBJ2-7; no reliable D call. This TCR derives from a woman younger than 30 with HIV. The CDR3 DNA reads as TGTGCCAGCAGTCCAAGGACGGGCTTCTCCTACGAGCAGTACTTC. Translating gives CASSPRTGFSYEQYF. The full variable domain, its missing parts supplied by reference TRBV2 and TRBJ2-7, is EPEVTQTPSHQVTQMGQEVILRCVPISNHLYFYWYRQILGQKVEFLVSFYNNEISEKSEIFDDQFSVERPDGSNFTLKIRSTKLEDSAMYFCASSPRTGFSYEQYFGPGTRLTVT.